The 11 T cell receptor beta chains given below trace back to one sample, sequenced in a study of shared clonotypes between healthy human individuals. Produced via immunoSEQ multiplex PCR; TCRdb's table is partial and in-frame only. The sample holds approximately 510,000 clones; around 74% are singletons and the top ten take 10% to 15%. The sample comprised PBMCs. The receptor set was obtained from a woman aged 40 to 55 in good health. Some clones in this sample may be carry-over from other donors' samples.

The chain employs TRBV15 and TRBJ2-1, with TRBD1 identical over 11 bases. Germline trimming cut 1 base from V and 8 bases from J; bases unmatched to any gene: 1. The CDR3 has 14 residues. CDR1 and CDR2 from the germline V gene are LNHNV and YYDKDF (reference sequence). CDR3 nucleotides: TGTGCCACCAGCAGAGGGGACAGGGGGGATGAGCAGTTCTTC. Amino acids: CATSRGDRGDEQFF.

The chain has TRBV10-3 and TRBJ2-7; D is unclear. Per germline, CDR1 ENHRY and CDR2 SYGVKD. This CDR3 is 13 amino acids long. Trimming removed 5 bases from V and 2 bases from J, with 10 bases in between. In DNA form, the CDR3 reads TGTGCCATCAGTACCGGCGTAACCTACGAGCAGTACTTC. This sequence encodes CAISTGVTYEQYF.

This clone occurred once. The chain carries TRBV6-6 and TRBJ2-1, with a tentative D call TRBD1 (5 bases). The CDR3 extends over 13 amino acids. V lost 8 bases and J 9 bases, leaving 17 bases between the germline ends. The germline CDR1 and CDR2 sequences are MNHNY and SVGAGI (reference sequence). For the CDR3, the DNA is TGTGCCAGCGGACCCGACTGGGGCGGTGAGCAGTTCTTC. Translated: CASGPDWGGEQFF.

The chain joins TRBV5-6 to TRBJ2-1; D may be TRBD1 or TRBD2 (5 bases each). Germline CDR1 and CDR2: SGHDT and YYEEEE. The CDR3 extends over 13 amino acids. Trimming cost V 1 base and J 15 bases, with 17 bases left between them. The CDR3 loop is CASSLRDGPDRFF. CDR3 in DNA: TGTGCCAGCAGCTTGAGGGACGGGCCGGATCGGTTCTTC.

J is TRBJ2-5 and V is TRBV18, with D perhaps TRBD2 (5 bases). The CDR3 has 13 amino acids. Per germline, CDR1 KGHSH and CDR2 LQKENI. Trimming shortened V by 2 bases and J by 5 bases, and 9 bases separated the two germline ends. The CDR3 DNA is TGTGCCAGCTCACCATCCGGGAAGGAGACCCAGTACTTC. This gives the protein CASSPSGKETQYF.

The V gene is TRBV7-2, the J gene TRBJ2-3, with 15 positions matching TRBD2. The CDR3 extends over 16 amino acids. Germline values: CDR1 SGHTA, CDR2 FQGNSA. With 4 bases clipped from V and 5 bases from J, the junction kept 4 bases outside the gene matches. The CDR3 sequence: CASSWTSGRAGDTQYF. The CDR3 DNA sequence: TGTGCCAGCAGCTGGACTAGCGGGAGGGCCGGAGATACGCAGTATTTT.

This chain links TRBV6-5 with TRBJ2-2; 10 nucleotides align to TRBD2. The CDR3 has 13 residues. The germline CDR1 and CDR2 sequences are MNHEY and SVGAGI. V gave up 6 bases and J gave up 8 bases; unmatched junction bases: 3. This chain's CDR3 is CASRSSGRGELFF. DNA of the CDR3: TGTGCCAGCAGATCTAGCGGGAGAGGGGAGCTGTTTTTT.

The chain recombines TRBV28 with TRBJ2-7; 7 positions match TRBD1. This CDR3 has 14 amino acids. Trimming took 6 bases from V and 5 from J; bases not matched to a gene: 10. Germline CDR1 is MDHEN and CDR2 is SYDVKM. The CDR3 region has the DNA TGTGCCAGCAGAACCGACAGGGTTCTCCACGAGCAGTACTTC. Protein: CASRTDRVLHEQYF.

This sequence joins TRBV5-4 and TRBJ2-3; 9 bases are a match to TRBD2. CDR1 SGHNT and CDR2 YYREEE come from the germline V gene (reference sequence). V trimming: 0 bases; J trimming: 6 bases; junction bases outside the gene matches: 5. The CDR3 runs 15 residues. CDR3 amino acids: CASSLVSSGKDTQYF. DNA of the CDR3: TGTGCCAGCAGCTTGGTGTCTAGCGGGAAGGATACGCAGTATTTT.

V is TRBV18 and J is TRBJ2-1, with TRBD1 identical over 8 bases. Trimming cost V 5 bases and J 15 bases; bases outside gene matches: 6. Germline-derived CDR1 and CDR2 are KGHSH and LQKENI. This CDR3 is 11 amino acids long. The CDR3 reads CASSTTGVLFF. DNA of the CDR3: TGTGCCAGCTCAACGACAGGGGTCCTGTTCTTC.

The table lists this clone with many counts. The rearrangement uses TRBV9 and TRBJ1-2, with a weak D call TRBD1 (5 bases). The V gene lost 2 bases and the J gene lost 3 bases, with 14 bases spanning the gap. CDR1 and CDR2 from the germline V gene are SGDLS and YYNGEE. CDR3 length equals 15 residues. CDR3 nucleotide sequence: TGTGCCAGCAGCGTCGGGGGGATCAGGGACTATGGCTACACCTTC. Translation: CASSVGGIRDYGYTF.